These T cell receptor beta chains were read from a single sample in a study of T cell repertoires in cytomegalovirus infection. MiXCR, applied by TCRdb to the reads, yields one record per CDR3 protein. The sample has about 360,000 distinct CDR3 sequences; 15% to 20% are singletons. The sequenced sample consisted of PBMCs. These receptors were obtained from a human donor in good health (CMV status not recorded). Some clones in this sample may be carry-over from other donors' samples. Both conserved end residues are part of each CDR3. The D gene is left open where the match is weak. Rows give clone size only sometimes, using once, few, many, or a class for an expanded clone.

d_call j_call clone_size v_call cdr3_nt cdr3_aa
. TRBJ2-3 . TRBV7-2 TGTGCCAGCAGCTTCAGTTACACAGATACGCAGTATTTT CASSFSYTDTQYF
TRBD1 TRBJ2-7 many TRBV7-2 TGTGCCAGCAGCTTACAGGGGGCAGTTCGCGAGCAGTACTTC CASSLQGAVREQYF
TRBD2 TRBJ2-1 . TRBV18 TGTGCCAGCTCACCAGGACTAGCGGGTCACAATGAGCAGTTCTTC CASSPGLAGHNEQFF
. TRBJ2-7 many TRBV7-2 TGTGCCAGCAGCTACCTACAGGAGTACGAGCAGTACTTC CASSYLQEYEQYF
. TRBJ2-1 many TRBV7-2 TGTGCCAGCAGCAGGGGGGAATACAATGAGCAGTTCTTC CASSRGEYNEQFF
. TRBJ2-1 few TRBV11-3 TGTGCCAGCAGCACGGACTGGGCGAATGAGCAGTTCTTC CASSTDWANEQFF
. TRBJ1-5 . TRBV19 TGTGCCAGTAGTCCTCACAGGGATCAGCCCCAGCATTTT CASSPHRDQPQHF
TRBD1 TRBJ2-7 . TRBV5-1 TGCGCCAGCAGCTACCAGACAGGGGATGGGCAGTACTTC CASSYQTGDGQYF
. TRBJ2-1 few TRBV12-3/TRBV12-4 TGTGCCAGCAGATCCAACTCTGGGCAGTTCTTC CASRSNSGQFF
. TRBJ2-7 many TRBV6-1 TGTGCCAGCATTAGTACAGGGACCTCCTACGAGCAGTACTTC CASISTGTSYEQYF
. TRBJ1-3 few TRBV7-3 TGTGCCAGCAGCCCGGACAGCCTAAACACCATATATTTT CASSPDSLNTIYF
. TRBJ2-1 few TRBV7-6 TGTGCCAGCAGCTTAGCGAGGGATGAGCAGTTCTTC CASSLARDEQFF
. TRBJ1-2 many TRBV4-1 TGCGCCAGCAGCCAAGAAGTCGAAGGAAGGACCTATGGCTACACCTTC CASSQEVEGRTYGYTF
. TRBJ2-7 . TRBV5-5 TGTGCCAGCAGCTTGCCACAGCTGGTCGGAGCGTACGAGCAGTACTTC CASSLPQLVGAYEQYF
TRBD2 TRBJ2-1 few TRBV4-1 TGTGCCAGCAGCCAAGCTAGCGGGGGGGCCTCCTACAATGAGCAGTTCTTC CASSQASGGASYNEQFF
. TRBJ2-5 few TRBV2 TGTGCCAGCAGCCGGGCGTGGGAGACCCAGTACTTC CASSRAWETQYF
TRBD2 TRBJ2-3 . TRBV2 TGTGCCAGCAGTGAAGGACTAGCGGGGATAGATACGCAGTATTTT CASSEGLAGIDTQYF
. TRBJ1-5 few TRBV2 TGTGCCAGTAGAATCTTAATCAATCAGCCCCAGCATTTT CASRILINQPQHF
. TRBJ1-2 . TRBV7-4 TGTGCCAGCAGCGCCCGCTATGGCTACACCTTC CASSARYGYTF
. TRBJ2-1 . TRBV4-1 TGCGCCAGCAGCCGGGACGGGCGGACCTACAATGAGCAGTTCTTC CASSRDGRTYNEQFF
. TRBJ2-7 . TRBV10-3 TGTGCCATCAGTGAGTCGGTCCAACCGGGGTACGAGCAGTACTTC CAISESVQPGYEQYF
. TRBJ2-7 many TRBV20-1 TGCAGTGTGGAGGGACGCTACGAGCAGTACTTC CSVEGRYEQYF
. TRBJ1-1 . TRBV3-1 TGTGCCAGCAGCCGGCCCCGGAGTGGAGAAGCTTTCTTT CASSRPRSGEAFF